Listed below are T cell receptor beta chains from one sample, sequenced in a study of cytomegalovirus exposure and HLA in healthy donors. Assay used: immunoSEQ multiplex PCR; TCRdb lists only in-frame clones, some missing. The sample lists 150,000 to 160,000 clones, approximately 80% occurring once. Sequencing used PBMCs. All receptors come from a woman between 35 and 50 years old in good health and CMV-seronegative. The CDR3 runs from the conserved cysteine through the conserved F or W. D genes are given only for firm matches. Size values are once, few and many counts, or a class for expanded clones, and some rows have none.

J gene: TRBJ1-1
D gene: TRBD1
clone size: few
V gene: TRBV27
CDR3 protein: CASSPTDRARTEAFF
CDR3 DNA: TGTGCCAGCAGCCCGACGGACAGGGCAAGGACTGAAGCTTTCTTT

J gene: TRBJ1-5
D gene: .
clone size: .
V gene: TRBV6-5
CDR3 protein: CASSSYQGSLRPQHF
CDR3 DNA: TGTGCCAGCAGTTCGTACCAGGGGTCTCTAAGGCCCCAGCATTTT

J gene: TRBJ2-7
D gene: TRBD2
clone size: .
V gene: TRBV27
CDR3 protein: CASSSIAGEQYF
CDR3 DNA: TGTGCCAGCAGTTCTATAGCGGGAGAGCAGTACTTC

J gene: TRBJ2-1
D gene: TRBD2
clone size: .
V gene: TRBV6-6
CDR3 protein: CASSPGGGYNEQFF
CDR3 DNA: TGTGCCAGCAGCCCCGGGGGGGGATACAATGAGCAGTTCTTC

J gene: TRBJ2-7
D gene: TRBD2
clone size: .
V gene: TRBV6-5
CDR3 protein: CASSYSRGSSYEQYF
CDR3 DNA: TGTGCCAGCAGTTACTCGCGCGGGAGCTCCTACGAGCAGTACTTC

J gene: TRBJ2-1
D gene: .
clone size: .
V gene: TRBV7-2
CDR3 protein: CASTPGGSYNEQFF
CDR3 DNA: TGTGCCAGCACCCCCGGGGGTTCCTACAATGAGCAGTTCTTC

J gene: TRBJ1-2
D gene: TRBD1
clone size: .
V gene: TRBV11-2
CDR3 protein: CASSARQGSTF
CDR3 DNA: TGTGCCAGCAGCGCCCGACAGGGCTCGACCTTC

J gene: TRBJ2-7
D gene: TRBD1
clone size: few
V gene: TRBV6-6
CDR3 protein: CASSFTGGRYEQYF
CDR3 DNA: TGTGCCAGCAGTTTCACAGGGGGGAGGTACGAGCAGTACTTC

J gene: TRBJ1-1
D gene: .
clone size: few
V gene: TRBV7-9
CDR3 protein: CASRDSYTEAFF
CDR3 DNA: TGTGCCAGCAGGGACAGCTACACTGAAGCTTTCTTT

J gene: TRBJ2-3
D gene: TRBD2
clone size: .
V gene: TRBV29-1
CDR3 protein: CSVVERGGADTQYF
CDR3 DNA: TGCAGCGTAGTCGAGCGGGGGGGGGCAGATACGCAGTATTTT